One and the same sample provided the 21 T cell receptor beta chains below, sequenced in a study of identical twins. TCRdb processed the 5' RACE reads anew with MiXCR; each CDR3 protein has one entry. The table lists hundreds of thousands of distinct CDR3 sequences, 6% to 6.5% of them singletons. Sequencing was carried out using naive T cells sorted from blood. The receptors shown here come from a man aged 18 to 30 in good health.

The chain carries TRBV27 and TRBJ2-5; the match to TRBD2 covers 14 bases. The CDR3 sequence is 18 residues long. Germline CDR1 reads MNHEY; CDR2 reads SMNVEV (reference sequence). V trimming: 0 bases; J trimming: 5 bases; junction bases outside the gene matches: 8. This CDR3 reads CASSLSGLAGGRDETQYF. The CDR3 nucleotides read TGTGCCAGCAGTTTATCCGGACTAGCGGGAGGTAGGGATGAGACCCAGTACTTC.

The chain has TRBV7-6 and TRBJ2-4, with 9 bases that match TRBD1. The germline V gene has CDR1 SGHVS and CDR2 FNYEAQ. This CDR3 comprises 14 residues. Trimming removed 5 bases from V and 13 bases from J; junction bases left unmatched: 12. CDR3 DNA: TGTGCCAGCAGCCCCCGGGACAGGGCCGGAAAACAGTACTTC. This sequence encodes CASSPRDRAGKQYF.

This clonotype has a count of ten or more. The J gene is TRBJ2-1, the V gene TRBV5-1, with 13 bases that match TRBD2. This CDR3 is built from 17 residues. Trimming removed 5 bases from V and 0 bases from J; junction bases left unmatched: 5. Germline V gene data show CDR1 as SGHRS and CDR2 as YFSETQ. The DNA of the CDR3 is TGCGCCAGCAGAACTAGCGGGAGGGCCCACTCCTACAATGAGCAGTTCTTC. Its protein product is CASRTSGRAHSYNEQFF. The full variable domain, with the rest looked up from reference TRBV5-1 and TRBJ2-1, is KAGVTQTPRYLIKTRGQQVTLSCSPISGHRSVSWYQQTPGQGLQFLFEYFSETQRNKGNFPGRFSGRQFSNSRSEMNVSTLELGDSALYLCASRTSGRAHSYNEQFFGPGTRLTVL.

This clonotype was seen repeatedly, ten times or more. The chain combines TRBV12-3 or TRBV12-4 with TRBJ2-6, with D possibly being TRBD1 (6 bases). The CDR3 totals 16 residues. Trimming removed 6 bases at V and 0 bases at J, with 12 bases between. The CDR3 sequence: CASRTPTGSGANVLTF. In nucleotides, the CDR3 is TGTGCCAGCAGAACCCCGACAGGCTCTGGGGCCAACGTCCTGACTTTC.

The rearrangement links TRBV27 to TRBJ2-5, with D unresolved. V lost 8 bases and J 3 bases, leaving 13 bases between the germline ends. Germline CDR1 reads MNHEY; CDR2 reads SMNVEV (reference sequence). This CDR3 is built from 13 residues. CDR3 amino acids: CASRDGVEETQYF. The DNA for the CDR3 is TGTGCCAGCCGAGATGGGGTTGAAGAGACCCAGTACTTC.

The V gene is TRBV5-1, the J gene TRBJ2-5; tentatively, D is TRBD1 (6 bases). Germline V gene lookup returns CDR1 SGHRS and CDR2 YFSETQ. The CDR3 has 16 residues. The V gene lost 2 bases and the J gene lost 0 bases, with 14 bases spanning the gap. The DNA of the CDR3 is TGCGCCAGCAGCTTCCAGGGGCTATCGTACCAAGAGACCCAGTACTTC. This codes for CASSFQGLSYQETQYF.

This clonotype came up many times. The chain uses TRBV20-1 and TRBJ2-7; D is unclear. The CDR3 is made up of 11 amino acids. Between the trimmed V and J ends, which lost 6 bases and 10 bases, there was a span of 16 bases. The germline V gene encodes CDR1 DFQATT and CDR2 SNEGSKA (reference sequence). The CDR3 is CSALKSSDQYF. The CDR3 nucleotides read TGCAGTGCCCTAAAGTCTAGTGATCAGTACTTC.

This clonotype was picked up many times. The junction does not match germline at one end; this may be a read error. The CDR3 spells CASSNSGGTNTGELFF. The CDR3 DNA sequence: TGTGCCAGCAGTAACTCGGGGGGCACCAACACCGGGGAGCTGTTTTTT. V and J are TRBV6-5 and TRBJ2-2, with D possibly matching TRBD2 (7 bases). Germline CDR1 and CDR2: MNHEY and SVGAGI. The CDR3 consists of 16 residues.

The J gene is TRBJ2-5, the V gene TRBV6-2 or TRBV6-3, with a tentative D call TRBD2 (5 bases). The CDR3 extends over 16 amino acids. CDR1 is MNHEY and CDR2 is SVGEGT in the germline V gene. The V end was cut by 2 bases, the J end by 5 bases, with 18 bases between. The CDR3 sequence is CASSYGLERRRETQYF. The CDR3 nucleotides read TGTGCCAGCAGTTACGGATTGGAGCGGCGGCGGGAGACCCAGTACTTC.

This clonotype was detected many times. J is TRBJ2-2 and V is TRBV12-3 or TRBV12-4; no definite D call. This CDR3 has 12 residues. The germline V and J ends were trimmed by 3 bases and 3 bases, with 2 bases remaining between them. The CDR3 bases are TGTGCCAGCAGTTTTTACACCGGGGAGCTGTTTTTT. Protein product: CASSFYTGELFF.

V is TRBV29-1 and J is TRBJ2-7; D perhaps matches TRBD2 (6 bases). The germline V gene has CDR1 SQVTM and CDR2 ANQGSEA. The CDR3 covers 16 residues. Deletions cut 0 bases from V and 3 bases from J, with 18 bases between. The chain's CDR3 is CSVEDGGASGGYEQYF. The CDR3 nucleotides read TGCAGCGTTGAAGATGGTGGCGCCTCCGGGGGCTACGAGCAGTACTTC.

Many counts were recorded for this clonotype. The rearrangement uses TRBV7-2 and TRBJ2-4; weak D call: TRBD2 (7 bases). CDR3 length: 16 amino acids. Germline CDR1 is SGHTA and CDR2 is FQGNSA. Trimming stripped 1 base from V and 0 bases from J, with 10 bases between. The CDR3, as DNA: TGTGCCAGCAGCTTAGAGGGGGGGCTAGCCAAAAACATTCAGTACTTC. This gives the protein CASSLEGGLAKNIQYF. Combining the CDR3 with reference TRBV7-2 and TRBJ2-4 gives the whole variable domain GAGVSQSPSNKVTEKGKDVELRCDPISGHTALYWYRQSLGQGLEFLIYFQGNSAPDKSGLPSDRFSAERTGGSVSTLTIQRTQQEDSAVYLCASSLEGGLAKNIQYFGAGTRLSVL.

This clonotype was observed many times. The rearrangement uses TRBV24-1 and TRBJ2-1, with 13 positions matching TRBD2. V lost 4 bases and J lost 6; bases outside the gene matches: 8. There are 17 residues in the CDR3. Looked up from germline, CDR1 is KGHDR and CDR2 is SFDVKD. The CDR3 DNA follows: TGTGCCACCAGTGACCCCACTAGCGGGAGGGTTATCAATGAGCAGTTCTTC. Its protein product is CATSDPTSGRVINEQFF.

This clonotype was observed many times. This chain uses TRBV12-3 or TRBV12-4 with TRBJ2-2, with D perhaps TRBD1 or TRBD2 (5 bases each). The CDR3 has 15 residues. V was shortened by 2 bases and J by 1 base, with 8 bases between the two germline ends. The CDR3 region is CASSLWDGNTGELFF. The CDR3 DNA reads as TGTGCCAGCAGTTTATGGGACGGGAACACCGGGGAGCTGTTTTTT.

This clonotype has a handful of counts. The chain couples TRBV6-1 to TRBJ2-4, with D possibly TRBD1 on 6 matching bases. V was cut by 5 bases and J by 0 bases, with 11 bases left in between. This CDR3 is built from 15 residues. CDR1 is MNHNS, CDR2 SASEGT, per germline. The CDR3 DNA reads as TGTGCCAGCAGTAGGGACACTGGAGCCAAAAACATTCAGTACTTC. Translated, it gives CASSRDTGAKNIQYF.

This clonotype was counted between two and nine times. V is TRBV7-2 and J is TRBJ2-7; 9 bases fit TRBD2. Germline V gives CDR1 SGHTA, CDR2 FQGNSA. The trim removed 5 bases at V and 3 bases at J, leaving 8 bases unmatched. This CDR3 has 15 amino acids. CDR3 residues: CASSQGTSSIYEQYF. DNA of the CDR3: TGTGCCAGCAGCCAAGGGACTAGCAGCATCTACGAGCAGTACTTC.

This clonotype was detected only a few times. The V gene is TRBV18, the J gene TRBJ1-1, with a weak D call TRBD1 (5 bases). The CDR3 extends over 18 amino acids. The V and J ends lost 3 bases and 0 bases respectively, with 20 bases between them. The germline gives CDR1 KGHSH, CDR2 LQKENI. The CDR3 bases are TGTGCCAGCTCACCGACATCGGGGTCCGGGGGGGTGAACACTGAAGCTTTCTTT. Amino acids: CASSPTSGSGGVNTEAFF.

This clonotype came up many times. The genes are TRBV29-1 and TRBJ2-5, with 10 positions matching TRBD2. Losses at the gene ends were 4 bases for V and 0 bases for J; bases not matched to a gene: 14. This CDR3 region has 18 residues. CDR1 SQVTM and CDR2 ANQGSEA come from the germline V gene. The CDR3 DNA reads TGCAGCGTTGGAACTAGACTAGCGGGCCCCCTCAACCAAGAGACCCAGTACTTC. Amino acid sequence: CSVGTRLAGPLNQETQYF.

This clonotype was seen ten or more times. The chain is built from TRBV5-1 and TRBJ2-7; a weak D match, TRBD1 (7 bases). This CDR3 contains 15 residues. With 7 bases removed from V and 3 bases from J, the gap between germline ends came to 20 bases. The germline CDR1 and CDR2 sequences are SGHRS and YFSETQ. CDR3 coding DNA: TGCGCCAGCTCCCTTGGAGGGGACAGATGCTACGAGCAGTACTTC. This encodes CASSLGGDRCYEQYF.

This clonotype was picked up many times. The chain carries TRBV27 and TRBJ1-1, with TRBD1 matching over 7 bases. The junction had 4 bases not matched to a gene; V was cut back by 9 bases and J by 0 bases. Per the germline V gene, CDR1 is MNHEY and CDR2 is SMNVEV (reference sequence). This CDR3 spans 13 amino acids. DNA for the CDR3: TGTGCCAGTATGGGACAGATGAACACTGAAGCTTTCTTT. This encodes CASMGQMNTEAFF.

V usage is TRBV7-8 and J usage is TRBJ2-3, with TRBD2 matching over 8 bases. V lost 8 bases and J lost 3; bases outside the gene matches: 7. Germline V lookup: CDR1 SGHVS, CDR2 FQNEAQ. This CDR3 contains 14 residues. The CDR3 sequence is CASHPGLETDTQYF. The CDR3 DNA follows: TGTGCCAGCCACCCGGGACTAGAGACAGATACGCAGTATTTT.